This T cell receptor beta chain emerged from a study of T cell responses to AZD1222 COVID-19 vaccine. Data came from immunoSEQ multiplex PCR; TCRdb stores just in-frame clones and leaves some out. Counted here are 77,000 or so clones, 87% occurring once; the ten biggest clones make up less than 20%. Germline CDR1 is PRHDT and CDR2 is FYEKMQ (reference sequence). The ends were cut back, 8 bases at V and 1 base at J, with 8 bases in the middle. The CDR3 consists of 12 residues. J is TRBJ1-1 and V is TRBV13; D ambiguous. This specimen was peripheral blood, taken 28 days after the second AZD1222 dose. The sequence was collected from an adult who received the AZD1222 COVID-19 vaccine. The CDR3 nucleotides are TGTGCCAGCGGGGAACAGAACACTGAAGCTTTCTTT. Encoded protein: CASGEQNTEAFF.